This T cell receptor beta chain comes out of a study of blood T cell repertoires in COVID-19. The CDR3 consists of 15 residues. V gave up 5 bases and J gave up 1 base; unmatched junction bases: 7. From germline, CDR1 is SGHAT and CDR2 FQNNGV. Here immunoSEQ multiplex PCR was the method, and the copy in TCRdb shows in-frame clones only, minus some. The table shows 150,000 or so clones, with approximately 80% occurring only once. This TCR derives from a woman in her forties or fifties who had recovered from COVID-19. The genes are TRBV11-2 and TRBJ2-5; 7 bases fit TRBD1. Specimen: PBMCs or T cells enriched from blood (not recorded which). CDR3 in amino acids: CASSPRGQIQETQYF. The CDR3, as DNA: TGTGCCAGCAGCCCCCGGGGACAGATCCAAGAGACCCAGTACTTC.